This T cell receptor beta chain was identified in a study of cytomegalovirus exposure and HLA in healthy donors. General study findings and limits: According to a later analysis, most TCR beta chains associated with CMV appeared HLA-restricted. In a later analysis, across HLA loci, associated TCR counts were highest for DRB1, lowest for HLA-C.

It was with 60 Vbeta and 13 Jbeta primers that the PCR ran. Sequenced by immunoSEQ multiplex PCR; TCRdb stores in-frame clones only, minus some. The data show more than 95,000 clones, over 75% seen once. Germline lookup yields CDR1 SGDLS and CDR2 YYNGEE. The CDR3 contains 13 residues. With 0 bases removed from V and 7 bases from J, the gap between germline ends came to 8 bases. In its sample, this clone was seen a few times. The antigen is undetermined. The donors, nominally healthy at sampling, likely had unrecorded immune exposures. This TCR derives from a woman in her thirties or forties in good health and CMV-seropositive. Material: PBMCs. The V gene is TRBV9, the J gene TRBJ1-3; D remains unclear. In DNA, the CDR3 is TGTGCCAGCAGCGTAGGTCAAGCGAACACCATATATTTT. Amino acids: CASSVGQANTIYF.